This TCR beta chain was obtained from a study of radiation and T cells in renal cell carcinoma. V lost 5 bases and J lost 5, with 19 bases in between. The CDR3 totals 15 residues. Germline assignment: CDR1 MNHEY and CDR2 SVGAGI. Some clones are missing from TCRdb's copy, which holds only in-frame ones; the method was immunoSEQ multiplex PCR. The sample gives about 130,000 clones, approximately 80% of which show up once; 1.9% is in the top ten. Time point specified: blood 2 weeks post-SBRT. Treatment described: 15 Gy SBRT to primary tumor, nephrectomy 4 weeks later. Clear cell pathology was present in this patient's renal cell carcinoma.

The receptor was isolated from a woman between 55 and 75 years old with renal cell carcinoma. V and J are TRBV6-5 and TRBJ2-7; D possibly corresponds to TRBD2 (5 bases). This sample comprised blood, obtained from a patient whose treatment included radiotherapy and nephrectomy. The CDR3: CASSRELGVGNEQYF. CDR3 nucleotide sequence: TGTGCCAGCAGTCGGGAACTTGGGGTAGGGAACGAGCAGTACTTC.